This TCR beta chain comes out of a study of OX40 agonist ivuxolimab in advanced cancers. Across the study: Patients assigned to dose escalation were diagnosed with hepatocellular carcinoma, melanoma, renal cell or head and neck cancer. Whole-study findings and limits: Patients who responded partially at 0.1-3.0 mg/kg showed clonal expansion ranking among the lowest. Clonal expansion by week 6 occurred in CD4+ and CD8+ blood T cells (at 0.1 to 3.0 mg/kg).

Method: immunoSEQ multiplex PCR; TCRdb's copy keeps in-frame clones and lacks some. This table has some 20,000 clones, about 90% appearing once. Regarding this clone: As yet, its antigen is unknown.

Autoimmune disease history or systemic immunosuppression barred patients. This TCR was recovered from an adult with an advanced solid tumor such as melanoma, head and neck, liver or kidney cancer. Sequencing used CD4+ or CD8+ T cells sorted from blood, obtained in a trial of the OX40 agonist ivuxolimab.

CDR3 region: CASSVADGAASTGELFF. The CDR3 bases are TGTGCCAGCAGCGTAGCTGACGGAGCCGCCTCAACCGGGGAGCTGTTTTTT. V is TRBV9 and J is TRBJ2-2; D remains unclear. The CDR3 sequence is 17 residues long. The germline V gene has CDR1 SGDLS and CDR2 YYNGEE. Trimming took off 0 bases at V and 5 bases at J, with 17 bases between the two ends. The whole variable domain, remainder taken from reference TRBV9 and TRBJ2-2, is DSGVTQTPKHLITATGQRVTLRCSPRSGDLSVYWYQQSLDQGLQFLIQYYNGEERAKGNILERFSAQQFPDLHSELNLSSLELGDSALYFCASSVADGAASTGELFFGEGSRLTVL.